Listed below are T cell receptor beta chains from one sample, sequenced in a study of cytomegalovirus exposure and HLA in healthy donors. Sequenced by immunoSEQ multiplex PCR; TCRdb stores in-frame clones only, minus some. This sample has about 200,000 clones; around 80% occur once, and the top ten carry 1.7%. The sample comprised PBMCs. Receptors were obtained from a middle-aged man in good health and CMV-seronegative. Both conserved end residues are part of each CDR3. Each record gives: CDR3 DNA, CDR3 protein, D gene, clone size, J gene, V gene. D genes are given only for firm matches. Rows may omit the clone size; those that give it use once, few, many or a size class.

CDR3nt: TGTGCCAGCAGCTTAGGTCAGGGGGCGCCCCCCGGGGAGCTGTTTTTT
CDR3aa: CASSLGQGAPPGELFF
d_gene: TRBD1
abundance: NA
j_gene: TRBJ2-2
v_gene: TRBV7-6

CDR3nt: TGTGCCAGCAGCCCTACCATCCCGACAGGGATGTTTGGCTACACCTTC
CDR3aa: CASSPTIPTGMFGYTF
d_gene: TRBD1
abundance: few
j_gene: TRBJ1-2
v_gene: TRBV7-9

CDR3nt: TGTGCCAGCAGTGGGACAGGGGGGCAAGAGACCCAGTACTTC
CDR3aa: CASSGTGGQETQYF
d_gene: TRBD1
abundance: few
j_gene: TRBJ2-5
v_gene: TRBV27

CDR3nt: TGTGCCAGCAGCTTGAAACACATGAACACTGAAGCTTTCTTT
CDR3aa: CASSLKHMNTEAFF
d_gene: NA
abundance: NA
j_gene: TRBJ1-1
v_gene: TRBV5-4

CDR3nt: TGTGCCAGCAGCCCCCACCGGACTAGCGGGCCCCTCCAGTACTTC
CDR3aa: CASSPHRTSGPLQYF
d_gene: TRBD2
abundance: NA
j_gene: TRBJ2-5
v_gene: TRBV9

CDR3nt: TGTGCCAGCAGGAAACAGGGGGTGGGCAATCAGCCCCAGCATTTT
CDR3aa: CASRKQGVGNQPQHF
d_gene: TRBD1
abundance: NA
j_gene: TRBJ1-5
v_gene: TRBV2

CDR3nt: TGTGCCAGCAGTGAATTGCGTTCTGGGCTCCAATACTCCTACGAGCAGTACTTC
CDR3aa: CASSELRSGLQYSYEQYF
d_gene: NA
abundance: NA
j_gene: TRBJ2-7
v_gene: TRBV2

CDR3nt: TGTGCCAGCAGCCATGGACAGGGGAACTACCAAGAGACCCAGTACTTC
CDR3aa: CASSHGQGNYQETQYF
d_gene: TRBD1
abundance: NA
j_gene: TRBJ2-5
v_gene: TRBV4-2

CDR3nt: TGTGCCAGCAGTGAAGCGAGGTGGGACAGGGGGATTCACACTGAAGCTTTCTTT
CDR3aa: CASSEARWDRGIHTEAFF
d_gene: TRBD1
abundance: NA
j_gene: TRBJ1-1
v_gene: TRBV2

CDR3nt: TGCTTAAGCACCAAAGGACTAGCGGGATACAATGAGCAGTTCTTC
CDR3aa: CLSTKGLAGYNEQFF
d_gene: TRBD2
abundance: NA
j_gene: TRBJ2-1
v_gene: TRBV7-3

CDR3nt: TGTGCCAGCAGTCTCTCAGGCTCCCGTCTCTCTGGGGCCAACGTCCTGACTTTC
CDR3aa: CASSLSGSRLSGANVLTF
d_gene: NA
abundance: once
j_gene: TRBJ2-6
v_gene: TRBV7-9

CDR3nt: TGTGCCAGCAGTGCCCTGGGACAGGACCATGGGGAGCAGTACTTC
CDR3aa: CASSALGQDHGEQYF
d_gene: TRBD1
abundance: NA
j_gene: TRBJ2-7
v_gene: TRBV2

CDR3nt: TGCGCCAGCAGCCAAGAGGCGCAGGGGGCGCGGGAGCAGTACTTC
CDR3aa: CASSQEAQGAREQYF
d_gene: TRBD1
abundance: NA
j_gene: TRBJ2-7
v_gene: TRBV4-1

CDR3nt: TGTGCCAGCAGCTTTCTAGCGGGAGGGCCGGAGACCCAGTACTTC
CDR3aa: CASSFLAGGPETQYF
d_gene: TRBD2
abundance: few
j_gene: TRBJ2-5
v_gene: TRBV7-3

CDR3nt: TGTGCCAGCACCATCGGGACAAGTAGTGAAGCTTTCTTT
CDR3aa: CASTIGTSSEAFF
d_gene: NA
abundance: NA
j_gene: TRBJ1-1
v_gene: TRBV28

CDR3nt: TGTGCCAGCAGACCCGGGACAGCTTCCAATCAGCCCCAGCATTTT
CDR3aa: CASRPGTASNQPQHF
d_gene: TRBD1
abundance: NA
j_gene: TRBJ1-5
v_gene: TRBV27

CDR3nt: TGTGCCAGTAGTATAGGGAGTGGATTCAGCTCCTACGAGCAGTACTTC
CDR3aa: CASSIGSGFSSYEQYF
d_gene: NA
abundance: NA
j_gene: TRBJ2-7
v_gene: TRBV19

CDR3nt: TGTGCCAGCAGTTTATGGGCCAGGGGGACCTATGGCTACACCTTC
CDR3aa: CASSLWARGTYGYTF
d_gene: TRBD1
abundance: NA
j_gene: TRBJ1-2
v_gene: TRBV27

CDR3nt: TGTGCCAGTAGTAGGCAGGGAAACACCGGGGAGCTGTTTTTT
CDR3aa: CASSRQGNTGELFF
d_gene: NA
abundance: NA
j_gene: TRBJ2-2
v_gene: TRBV19

CDR3nt: TGTGCCACCAGCAGAGCTCGCGGGTTGGGTGAAAAACTGTTTTTT
CDR3aa: CATSRARGLGEKLFF
d_gene: NA
abundance: NA
j_gene: TRBJ1-4
v_gene: TRBV15

CDR3nt: TGTGCCAGCAGTGACCCCGGGACAAGAGGGGGCTATGGCTACACCTTC
CDR3aa: CASSDPGTRGGYGYTF
d_gene: NA
abundance: NA
j_gene: TRBJ1-2
v_gene: TRBV6-1

CDR3nt: TGTGCCAGCAGTGCCGACGCAGGGGACACCGGGGAGCTGTTTTTT
CDR3aa: CASSADAGDTGELFF
d_gene: NA
abundance: few
j_gene: TRBJ2-2
v_gene: TRBV6-4

CDR3nt: TGTGCCAGCAGCTTGCGGACAGGTGGGGCTGAAGCTTTCTTT
CDR3aa: CASSLRTGGAEAFF
d_gene: TRBD1
abundance: NA
j_gene: TRBJ1-1
v_gene: TRBV5-8

CDR3nt: TGTGCAAGTCGCTTAGCCTTCGGACTATCCTACGAGCAGTACTTC
CDR3aa: CASRLAFGLSYEQYF
d_gene: NA
abundance: NA
j_gene: TRBJ2-7
v_gene: TRBV12-2

CDR3nt: TGTGCCATCAGTGATATGTTTTTGGCGACAGCCAGCTCCTACGAGCAGTACTTC
CDR3aa: CAISDMFLATASSYEQYF
d_gene: NA
abundance: NA
j_gene: TRBJ2-7
v_gene: TRBV10-3

CDR3nt: TGCGCCAGCAGCGAACAGGTTGGCGATACGCAGTATTTT
CDR3aa: CASSEQVGDTQYF
d_gene: NA
abundance: NA
j_gene: TRBJ2-3
v_gene: TRBV5-1

CDR3nt: TGTGCCAGCCGACGGGGACTACAAGAGACCCAGTACTTC
CDR3aa: CASRRGLQETQYF
d_gene: TRBD2
abundance: NA
j_gene: TRBJ2-5
v_gene: TRBV28

CDR3nt: TGTGCCAGCAGCCCCGGAGGGACAGGGAAGCTCGGGGCTGAAGCTTTCTTT
CDR3aa: CASSPGGTGKLGAEAFF
d_gene: TRBD1
abundance: NA
j_gene: TRBJ1-1
v_gene: TRBV6-4

CDR3nt: TGTGCCAGCAGCTTCACTCCCGACACTGAAGCTTTCTTT
CDR3aa: CASSFTPDTEAFF
d_gene: NA
abundance: NA
j_gene: TRBJ1-1
v_gene: TRBV9

CDR3nt: TGTGCCAGCAGTCTCGACAGGGTTTTATACAATGAGCAGTTCTTC
CDR3aa: CASSLDRVLYNEQFF
d_gene: TRBD1
abundance: NA
j_gene: TRBJ2-1
v_gene: TRBV27

CDR3nt: TGTGCCAGCAGTGGGGGCCAGGGGACGAGTTCACCCCTCCACTTT
CDR3aa: CASSGGQGTSSPLHF
d_gene: NA
abundance: few
j_gene: TRBJ1-6
v_gene: TRBV2

CDR3nt: TGCGCCAGCAGCCAAGACGGTCAACGGCCCCAGCATTTT
CDR3aa: CASSQDGQRPQHF
d_gene: NA
abundance: NA
j_gene: TRBJ1-5
v_gene: TRBV4-1

CDR3nt: TGTGCCAGCCATGCAGGCAACGAGCAGTACTTC
CDR3aa: CASHAGNEQYF
d_gene: NA
abundance: NA
j_gene: TRBJ2-7
v_gene: TRBV7-9

CDR3nt: TGCGCCAGCAGCTTGGGCGGGACAGGTAACACCGGGGAGCTGTTTTTT
CDR3aa: CASSLGGTGNTGELFF
d_gene: TRBD1
abundance: NA
j_gene: TRBJ2-2
v_gene: TRBV5-1

CDR3nt: TGCGCCAGCAGCCACCCCCTTCGGGCGGGGTCTAGCACAGATACGCAGTATTTT
CDR3aa: CASSHPLRAGSSTDTQYF
d_gene: NA
abundance: NA
j_gene: TRBJ2-3
v_gene: TRBV4-1

CDR3nt: TGTGCCATGTCCCGGGACTTAGCCTACGAGCAGTACTTC
CDR3aa: CAMSRDLAYEQYF
d_gene: NA
abundance: NA
j_gene: TRBJ2-7
v_gene: TRBV10-3

CDR3nt: TGTGCCAGCAGGGTGACTAGCGAACTTAGCTCCTACGAGCAGTACTTC
CDR3aa: CASRVTSELSSYEQYF
d_gene: TRBD2
abundance: NA
j_gene: TRBJ2-7
v_gene: TRBV2

CDR3nt: TGTGCCAGCACCAGACAGGGGGCGGCTGAAGCTTTCTTT
CDR3aa: CASTRQGAAEAFF
d_gene: TRBD1
abundance: NA
j_gene: TRBJ1-1
v_gene: TRBV6-5